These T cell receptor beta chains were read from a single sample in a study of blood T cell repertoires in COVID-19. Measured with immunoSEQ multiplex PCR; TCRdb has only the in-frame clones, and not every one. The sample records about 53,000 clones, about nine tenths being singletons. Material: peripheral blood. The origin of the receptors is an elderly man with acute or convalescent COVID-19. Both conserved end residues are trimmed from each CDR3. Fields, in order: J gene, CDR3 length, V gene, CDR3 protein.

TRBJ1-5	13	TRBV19	ASSLLGRVEQPQH
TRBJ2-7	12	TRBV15	ATSRDNRVYEQY
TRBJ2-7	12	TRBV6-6	ASSGGQRTYEQY
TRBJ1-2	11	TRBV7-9	ASSPRGQGGYT
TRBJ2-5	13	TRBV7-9	ASSLPWTGQETQY
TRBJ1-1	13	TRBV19	ASSIADRANTEAF
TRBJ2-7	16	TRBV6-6	ASSRQVHTTSGGYEQY
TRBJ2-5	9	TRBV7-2	ASSPRETQY
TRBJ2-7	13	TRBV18	ASSPQGTGDYEQY
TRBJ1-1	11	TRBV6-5	ASSYSEVTEAF
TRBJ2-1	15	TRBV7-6	ASSSLLRGPINNEQF
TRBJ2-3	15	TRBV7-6	ASSLLAGGPNTDTQY
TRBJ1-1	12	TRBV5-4	ASSLERENTEAF
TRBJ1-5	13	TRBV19	ASSRAGGKDQPQH
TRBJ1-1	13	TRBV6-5	ASSSGGGPNTEAF
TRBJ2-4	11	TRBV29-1	SVAPGAKNIQY
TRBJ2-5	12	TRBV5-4	ASSSRTGKETQY
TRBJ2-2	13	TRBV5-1	ASRRTGVNTGELF
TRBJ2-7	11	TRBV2	ASKADQTYEQY
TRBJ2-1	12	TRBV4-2	ASSFSGEGGEQF